This TCR beta chain was sequenced during a study of cytomegalovirus exposure and HLA in healthy donors (dated by TCRdb to the late 2010s). General notes on the study: In an earlier analysis of roughly 590 of the donors, 276 Gb of sequence data and 90 million to 120 million unique TCR beta sequences from about 179 million T cells were reported. The study aimed to test whether signatures of past pathogen exposure could be identified by cataloging public T cell receptors. Both class I and class II loci were covered by HLA typing, at four-digit resolution. All discovery cohort repertoires had been generated using a single sequencing platform. Approximately 300 gigabases of sequencing data and tens of millions of unique TCR sequences were included in an early release covering roughly 600 HLA-typed donors. In an earlier analysis of roughly 540 of the donors, high-throughput TCR beta sequencing was used to judge whether each TCR beta V gene segment behaved as functional or pseudogenic. Among roughly 370 genotyped donors of the cohort, an average of approximately 240,000 unique TCR beta nucleotide sequences were sequenced per donor, roughly 18% of them non-productive. Typing coverage differed by locus: A, B, C, DRB1 and DQB1 were typed in roughly 629-630 donors, DQA1 in 500 to 550, DPA1 in around 580, and DPB1 in 400 to 480. Because of strong linkage in the cohort, five DR-DQ haplotypes were treated as single units for association and clustering. A later analysis re-examined previously published TCR beta repertoires from roughly 720 donors and added high-resolution HLA genotyping to investigate patterns of TCR occurrence. A later genetic analysis took genome-wide SNP genotypes for about 55% of the roughly 700 donors and used that subset as a discovery cohort. Alongside the repertoire data, information on donor age, sex, ethnicity and CMV serostatus was compiled. The study profiled the T cell repertoires of fewer than 850 subjects by immunosequencing and related them to cytomegalovirus serostatus. To predict cytomegalovirus infection status, the study brought together high-throughput TCR immunosequencing, statistical association of individual TCRs with disease status, and machine learning. Rather than drawing on any new phenotypic data, the later analysis identified candidate immune exposures from TCR beta sequences and the way those sequences occurred across donors. The genetic ancestry cluster associated with self-reported Caucasian donors included 81% of the roughly 360 genotyped donors. In addition to the first cohort of approximately 670 subjects, a separate validation cohort of under 150 different subjects was used.

Library preparation was by the immunoSEQ multiplex PCR assay. The multiplex PCR relied on a mix of 60 forward primers for TCR Vbeta segments and 13 reverse primers for TCR Jbeta segments. The CDR3 region of rearranged TCR beta genes was amplified from genomic DNA with a multiplex PCR assay. On the Illumina HiSeq System, the amplified TCR beta libraries were sequenced as 87-base-pair reads. The study's own analysis went as follows. Across the 500 to 750 repertoires, a later analysis counted roughly 84 million unique TCR beta chains, some 11 million of which were shared by at least two donors. Raw reads were error-corrected and collapsed into unique sequences by a nearest-neighbor algorithm in which closely related sequences were merged to remove PCR and sequencing errors. To assign V, D and J gene segments, CDR3 sequences were aligned to IMGT reference sequences. For a sequence to be retained, a match of at least six nucleotides was required to both a V gene segment and a J gene segment. A rearrangement counted as productive if the CDR3 had no stop codons and remained in frame with V and J, and every other rearrangement counted as non-productive. CDR3 was defined by IMGT convention, running from the second conserved V-encoded cysteine to the conserved J-encoded phenylalanine. In an earlier analysis of around 600 of the donors, sequences lacking an unambiguous match to a single V gene segment were excluded. An earlier analysis of roughly 590 of the donors called V segments functional above 56.7% productive rearrangements and segregating when the between-donor standard deviation exceeded 5%. A statistical classification framework was built to diagnose cytomegalovirus status from the catalog of TCR beta chain sequences. In a later analysis, V and J genes were assigned by comparing TCR nucleotide sequences against IMGT/GENE-DB human TR gene sequences. In a later analysis, CDR3 sequences and most-parsimonious VDJ recombination scenarios were assigned using the TCRdist pipeline. In a later analysis, every TCR beta chain was defined by the combination of its CDR3 amino acid sequence and its V-gene family, and reads without a unique V-gene family were dropped. In a later analysis, 550 to 650 highly shared, low-generation-probability nucleotide sequences were removed to address suspected cross-contamination and a sequencing artifact. In a later analysis, a clonal expansion index was calculated for each public chain from normalized within-repertoire ranks of inferred template counts. Generation probabilities in a later analysis came from a VDJ recombination model fitted to out-of-frame rearrangements, and those results were checked against IGoR. A later analysis scored TCR-TCR, TCR-HLA and TCR-CMV co-occurrence with hypergeometric tests, applying a repertoire-size bias correction to TCR pairs. To estimate false discovery rates, a later analysis permuted the HLA or CMV assignments 20 times. In a later analysis, co-occurring TCRs were grouped using DBSCAN, with TCRdist sequence similarity added in when clustering inside HLA-allele-positive subsets. Repertoires with fewer than 30,000 or more than 120,000 public chains were left out of co-occurrence clustering, as were a handful of repertoires with anomalous nucleotide sharing. Imported from immuneACCESS, the table was reduced by TCRdb to in-frame sequences with V and J called. These copies leave out some clones; in studies compared against another copy, an unresolved V gene accounts for under half, and the cause of the remainder is not known. V and J calls and clone size are given by that table; D and trimming were obtained from the DNA. The sample yields about 120,000 clones; around 77% were counted once. The ten largest clonotypes hold about 6% of the sample.

The cohort consisted of 666 healthy bone marrow donors. At the time of sampling, every cohort member was nominally healthy, though immune exposures that went unrecorded were likely present. The donor tested CMV seropositive and was one of the 289 seropositive cohort members. Every donor gave a peripheral blood sample, and the peripheral blood mononuclear cells from that sample were used for TCR beta sequencing. Genomic DNA extraction from the blood cell samples was performed with the Qiagen DNeasy Blood Extraction Kit. Here is what the overall study found, with its caveats: The study gave a list of under 200 TCR beta chains associated with cytomegalovirus. A later analysis found that TCR association rates varied across HLA loci, with DRB1 alleles showing the most associated TCRs and HLA-C alleles the fewest. Compared with the approximately 670-donor mean, donors in an Asian-associated ancestry cluster had fewer N-insertions in productive TCRs, according to a later genetic analysis. In a later genetic analysis, a missense DCLRE1C variant was associated with V-gene and J-gene trimming of TCR beta chains, and the association was replicated in an independent cohort. This cohort had only TCR beta chains sequenced, and the lack of alpha or paired-chain data limited which features could be detected. A later analysis reported that several top co-occurrence clusters appeared linked to parvovirus B19, influenza, CMV and Epstein-Barr virus. Because HLA typing was unavailable for some donors at each locus, only the typed subset was used in association tests. The authors suggested that the approach could potentially be extended to other disease states and immunological phenotypes. Specific HLA alleles were associated with 15,000 to 20,000 TCR beta sequences at a false discovery rate of 0.05 in a later analysis. A further reported finding was that TCR beta sequences accurately predicted the HLA-A and HLA-B alleles for most subjects in the first cohort. When HLA alleles, especially DR and DQ, strongly co-occurred, TCR associations were difficult to assign to individual alleles. Immune exposure information for the cohort was limited to CMV serostatus. A later analysis found that HLA-associated TCR beta chains were more clonally expanded and had lower generation probabilities than equally common non-associated chains. A cluster of highly shared sequence variants was judged likely to be a technical artifact of the sequencing pipeline. In an earlier analysis of more than 450 of the donors, most TCR beta V segments were observed in productive rearrangements about 90% or about 30% of the time, broadly matching IMGT annotations. In a later analysis, most CMV-associated TCR beta chains were found to appear HLA-restricted, with HLA associations seemingly driven largely by CMV exposure. The 87-base-pair reads could not distinguish some IMGT-functional V segments, including TRBV6-2 and TRBV6-3, so those segments were excluded. Correlated functional status among segregating V segments might be attributable to linkage disequilibrium, but an unknown experimental factor could not be ruled out. Roughly uniform sequencing depth across donors was assumed in presence/absence analyses, although this assumption may not hold. Cytomegalovirus status was reported to be diagnosed by the classifier with high specificity and sensitivity in both the original and validation cohorts. Over 15 rarely observed V segments, including chromosome 9 orphons, were excluded from the earlier analysis of about 600 of the donors because counts were too low. In vitro tests confirmed that a few of the cytomegalovirus-associated TCR beta chains recognize cytomegalovirus antigens. Most TCR sequences were seen in very few donors, while some public TCRs were found in many individuals.

As encoded in the germline V gene, CDR1 is SGHVS while CDR2 is FQNEAQ. From V the trimming removes 7 bases and from J it removes 4 bases, while the gene matches leave 4 bases of the junction unaccounted for. Measured from the cysteine to the phenylalanine, the CDR3 is 13 residues long. Left in the record is the CDR3 DNA by itself, 39 bases read in frame from the first base. On this clone itself: No antigen is known for it. No much larger clone is present one base from it, and per-base qualities are unavailable.

This sequence originates from a man between 18 and 35 years old in good health and CMV-seropositive. This sequence uses TRBV7-8 and TRBJ1-2, and TRBD1 aligns with 9 junction nucleotides. Sequenced sample: PBMCs. The DNA sequence is TGTGCCAGCACCACAGGGGGCGGCTATGGCTACACCTTC. Translated, this gives CASTTGGGYGYTF.